The 31 T cell receptor beta chains in this list originate from one sample, sequenced in a study of regulatory T cells in long-lasting Graves disease. Noted time point: persistent/refractory GD, antithyroid drugs over 5 years with positive TRAb. Isolated PBMC RNA provided the starting material for the TCR library. For TCR beta, libraries came from iRepertoire HTBI primers and Arm-PCR of CDR3 regions. TCRdb reprocessed the multiplex PCR reads via MiXCR and lists one record per CDR3 protein. The repertoire consists of 390,000 or so distinct CDR3 sequences, with roughly 25% occurring once and the leading ten covering roughly a quarter. Sample: peripheral blood mononuclear cells (PBMCs), taken when the disease was refractory, from a patient treated with antithyroid drugs. Receptors originate from a woman aged 40 to 50 with Graves disease.

This clonotype has more than one count but fewer than ten. The V gene is TRBV3-1, the J gene TRBJ2-5; TRBD2 aligns across 7 bases. V lost 4 bases to trimming and J lost 4 bases; unmatched junction nucleotides: 9. This CDR3 comprises 15 residues. Germline CDR1 and CDR2: LGHDT and YNNKEL (reference sequence). The CDR3 sequence: CASSLRRGFLETQYF. The CDR3 DNA follows: TGTGCCAGCAGCCTCCGGCGGGGGTTTTTAGAGACCCAGTACTTC.

The V call is TRBV19, the J call TRBJ2-7; D may be TRBD1 or TRBD2 (6 bases each). From germline, CDR1 is LNHDA and CDR2 SQIVND (reference sequence). V lost 3 bases, J lost 2 bases, and 14 bases lay in between. This CDR3 comprises 15 residues. CDR3 coding DNA: TGTGCCAGTAGTATTTTGGGGGGCAAGACCTACGAGCAGTACTTC. This translates into CASSILGGKTYEQYF.

This clonotype was detected many times. V gene TRBV28 combines with J gene TRBJ1-2, with D hard to call. The CDR3 is 13 residues long. V lost 8 bases and J 2 bases, leaving 12 bases between the germline ends. From germline, CDR1 is MDHEN and CDR2 SYDVKM. The CDR3 nucleotides read TGTGCCAGCCGCCCGGCGGGGAACTATGGCTACACCTTC. Amino acid sequence: CASRPAGNYGYTF.

The gene calls are TRBV20-1 and TRBJ2-7; D tentatively fits TRBD1 or TRBD2 (7 bases each). In germline, CDR1 is DFQATT, CDR2 SNEGSKA (reference sequence). CDR3 length: 14 residues. V lost 5 bases and J 2 bases, leaving 16 bases between the germline ends. The CDR3, as DNA: TGCAGTGCTCACCCCAGGGGGGGAACCTACGAGCAGTACTTC. Amino acid sequence: CSAHPRGGTYEQYF.

This clonotype came up many times. The rearrangement joins TRBV6-1 to TRBJ2-5; 9 bases match TRBD2. This CDR3 spans 13 amino acids. Trimming cost V 6 bases and J 3 bases; bases outside gene matches: 2. CDR1 and CDR2 (germline): MNHNS, SASEGT. CDR3 sequence reads: CASRTSGKETQYF. CDR3 coding DNA: TGTGCCAGCAGGACTAGCGGAAAAGAGACCCAGTACTTC.

The V and J genes are TRBV9 and TRBJ1-2; D possibly corresponds to TRBD1 (6 bases). CDR1 is SGDLS, CDR2 YYNGEE, per germline. The V and J ends lost 0 bases and 8 bases respectively, with 11 bases between them. This CDR3 region has 13 residues. CDR3: CASSVDRERGYTF. For the CDR3, the DNA is TGTGCCAGCAGCGTAGACAGGGAGCGCGGCTACACCTTC.

This clonotype was detected only a few times. The rearrangement joins TRBV6-1 to TRBJ2-6; the D gene is possibly TRBD1 (5 bases). The CDR3 runs to 15 residues. The V gene lost 7 bases and the J gene lost 4 bases, with 14 bases spanning the gap. Per the germline V gene, CDR1 is MNHNS and CDR2 is SASEGT. The CDR3 region is CASTSRVSGANVLTF. The CDR3 nucleotides are TGTGCCAGCACTTCCAGGGTGTCCGGGGCCAACGTCCTGACTTTC.

This clonotype showed up many times. The genes are TRBV9 and TRBJ2-5; no clear D gene. Trimming took 3 bases from V and 2 from J, leaving 11 bases between them. Germline CDR1 reads SGDLS; CDR2 reads YYNGEE. This CDR3 spans 14 amino acids. The CDR3 region has the DNA TGTGCCAGCAGCGCGGACGGATCTCAAGAGACCCAGTACTTC. This gives the protein CASSADGSQETQYF. Combining the CDR3 with reference TRBV9 and TRBJ2-5 gives the whole variable domain DSGVTQTPKHLITATGQRVTLRCSPRSGDLSVYWYQQSLDQGLQFLIQYYNGEERAKGNILERFSAQQFPDLHSELNLSSLELGDSALYFCASSADGSQETQYFGPGTRLLVL.

The chain uses TRBV6-5 and TRBJ2-7; 8 bases fit TRBD2. CDR3 length equals 17 residues. V was pared by 0 bases and J by 2 bases, with 9 bases of the junction left unmatched. Germline V gene lookup returns CDR1 MNHEY and CDR2 SVGAGI. CDR3 sequence: CASSYSGSGMGAYEQYF. In DNA, the CDR3 is TGTGCCAGCAGTTACTCGGGTAGCGGGATGGGCGCCTACGAGCAGTACTTC.

There are a few counts of this clonotype. The J gene is TRBJ1-2, the V gene TRBV7-3; D might be TRBD1 (5 bases). This CDR3 has 13 residues. The germline V and J ends were trimmed by 5 bases and 13 bases, with 20 bases remaining between them. CDR1 is SGHTA and CDR2 is FQGTGA in the germline V gene. Written as DNA, the CDR3 is TGTGCCAGCAGCCGGGGCCCCGACCAGGGCGCCACCTTC. Amino acids: CASSRGPDQGATF.

This clonotype was seen repeatedly, ten times or more. The V and J genes are TRBV5-1 and TRBJ1-6, with 8 positions matching TRBD1. Germline assignment: CDR1 SGHRS and CDR2 YFSETQ. CDR3 length equals 16 residues. J was trimmed by 6 bases and V by 0 bases; bases with no gene match: 5. CDR3 in DNA: TGCGCCAGCAGCTTGGATGGGACAGGCTCTAATTCACCCCTCCACTTT. It codes for CASSLDGTGSNSPLHF.

This clonotype was seen more than once but under ten times. The chain employs TRBV3-1 and TRBJ1-1; the D is unclear. The CDR3 is 14 residues long. Trimming took off 3 bases at V and 0 bases at J, with 8 bases between the two ends. Germline assignment: CDR1 LGHDT and CDR2 YNNKEL (reference sequence). CDR3 DNA: TGTGCCAGCAGCCAGCGGCGGATGAACACTGAAGCTTTCTTT. Translation: CASSQRRMNTEAFF.

This clonotype was counted at least ten times. This chain connects TRBV6-2 or TRBV6-3 to TRBJ2-7; 15 nucleotides line up with TRBD2. Germline V gene sequence: CDR1 MNHEY, CDR2 SVGEGT. This CDR3 is built from 16 residues. J lost 5 bases, V lost 5 bases, and 7 bases had no gene match. In nucleotides, the CDR3 is TGTGCCAGCAGTCTTGGGACTAGCGGGAGGAACCACGAGCAGTACTTC. Translating gives CASSLGTSGRNHEQYF.

This clonotype was recorded a few times. Being one base from a much bigger clone, this may be a read error. V usage is TRBV5-5 and J usage is TRBJ1-1; unclear D gene. The CDR3 is 13 amino acids. Germline values: CDR1 SGHKS, CDR2 YYEKEE (reference sequence). With 4 bases removed from V and 0 bases from J, the gap between germline ends came to 7 bases. In nucleotides, the CDR3 is TGTGCCAGCAGCCCTTTGGTGAACACTGAAGCTTTCTTT. The encoded protein is CASSPLVNTEAFF.

The gene calls are TRBV9 and TRBJ2-5, with D maybe TRBD2 (5 bases). CDR1 and CDR2 (germline): SGDLS, YYNGEE. The V and J ends lost 4 bases and 3 bases respectively, with 16 bases between them. The CDR3 has 15 amino acids. The CDR3 loop is CASSPHMRVKETQYF. In nucleotides, the CDR3 is TGTGCCAGCAGCCCCCACATGCGGGTAAAAGAGACCCAGTACTTC.

Concerning this clonotype: The junction and the germline gene differ at one end; a read error may be behind it. The chain recombines TRBV7-2 with TRBJ1-1; D not resolved. CDR3 size: 12 residues. Germline V gives CDR1 SGHTA, CDR2 FQGNSA. As DNA, the CDR3 is TGTGCCAGCAGCTTCACGAACACTGAAGTTTTCTTT. Amino acids: CASSFTNTEVFF.

This clonotype has ten or more counts. This sequence joins TRBV12-3 or TRBV12-4 and TRBJ1-6, with 7 bases that match TRBD1. Trimming at V came to 4 bases and at J to 8 bases, leaving 2 bases not matched to a gene. The CDR3 consists of 13 residues. This chain's CDR3 is CASSWDSHSPLHF. CDR3 DNA sequence: TGTGCCAGCAGTTGGGACAGTCATTCACCCCTCCACTTT.

This rearrangement joins TRBV28 to TRBJ2-1; possible D gene TRBD2, 5 bases. The ends were cut back, 3 bases at V and 7 bases at J, with 10 bases in the middle. Germline-derived CDR1 and CDR2 are MDHEN and SYDVKM. The CDR3 spans 13 residues. The CDR3 bases are TGTGCCAGCAGTTTGTGGGAGTGGAATGAGCAGTTCTTC. Translating gives CASSLWEWNEQFF.

The chain joins TRBV10-3 to TRBJ2-7; the D gene is possibly TRBD1 (5 bases). Germline V lookup: CDR1 ENHRY, CDR2 SYGVKD. This CDR3 spans 18 amino acids. Trimming took 5 bases from V and 6 from J, leaving 29 bases between them. This chain's CDR3 is CAISMSTEESVSSTEQYF. The DNA for the CDR3 is TGTGCCATCAGTATGTCGACAGAGGAGAGTGTCTCGTCAACCGAGCAGTACTTC.

This clonotype was found many times. This chain uses TRBV28 with TRBJ1-2, with D unclear. The CDR3 sequence is 16 residues long. Between the trimmed V and J ends, which lost 5 bases and 5 bases, there was a span of 21 bases. Germline V gene lookup returns CDR1 MDHEN and CDR2 SYDVKM. DNA of the CDR3: TGTGCCAGCAGTCCTCGGACGGGTAAACGGTTTTATGGCTACACCTTC. Protein sequence: CASSPRTGKRFYGYTF.

CDR3 bases: TGTGCCAGCAGCTCCTTAGGGGGCACAGATACGCAGTATTTT. Translation gives CASSSLGGTDTQYF. The chain is built from TRBV7-8 and TRBJ2-3; tentatively, D is TRBD1 (5 bases). This CDR3 has 14 amino acids. In germline, CDR1 is SGHVS, CDR2 FQNEAQ. V lost 4 bases, J lost 1 base, and 9 bases lay in between.

The chain has TRBV6-2 or TRBV6-3 and TRBJ2-1; 12 bases fit TRBD2. This CDR3 spans 15 amino acids. J lost 10 bases, V lost 0 bases, and 4 bases had no gene match. Germline-derived CDR1 and CDR2 are MNHEY and SVGEGT. The CDR3 DNA reads as TGTGCCAGCAGTTACTCGACTAGCGGGAGAAACGAGCAGTTCTTC. Its protein is CASSYSTSGRNEQFF.

There are many counts of this clonotype. The genes are TRBV7-2 and TRBJ2-6; D remains unclear. V was pared by 5 bases and J by 1 base, with 6 bases between. The germline CDR1 and CDR2 sequences are SGHTA and FQGNSA. The CDR3 is 14 residues long. CDR3 amino acids: CASSPISGANVLTF. CDR3 DNA: TGTGCCAGCAGCCCCATTTCTGGGGCCAACGTCCTGACTTTC.

Ten or more counts support this clonotype. The chain couples TRBV27 to TRBJ1-2; D is perhaps TRBD1 (6 bases). Trimming removed 5 bases at V and 2 bases at J, with 12 bases between. Germline V gene data show CDR1 as MNHEY and CDR2 as SMNVEV (reference sequence). There are 14 residues in the CDR3. CDR3 bases: TGTGCCAGCAGTAAGGGGGGACACAACTATGGCTACACCTTC. Protein product: CASSKGGHNYGYTF.

This clonotype was recorded a few times. V and J are TRBV5-1 and TRBJ2-7; D remains ambiguous. CDR3 length: 16 residues. Trimming took off 1 base at V and 1 base at J, with 15 bases between the two ends. CDR1 is SGHRS, CDR2 YFSETQ, per germline. DNA of the CDR3: TGCGCCAGCAGCTTGAGCGCAGGATTGGGGTCCTACGAGCAGTACTTC. This translates into CASSLSAGLGSYEQYF.

This clonotype turned up a few times. This chain links TRBV11-2 with TRBJ2-5, with D perhaps matching TRBD1 (5 bases). V lost 7 bases and J lost 0, with 9 bases in between. This CDR3 is 13 amino acids long. CDR1 and CDR2 (germline): SGHAT, FQNNGV. The CDR3 loop reads CASTPGNQETQYF. The CDR3 DNA is TGTGCCAGCACCCCAGGGAACCAAGAGACCCAGTACTTC.

In its sample, this clonotype was seen a few times. The rearrangement links TRBV28 to TRBJ2-3, with D possibly TRBD1 on 6 matching bases. Germline V gene lookup returns CDR1 MDHEN and CDR2 SYDVKM. Between the trimmed V and J ends, which lost 1 base and 6 bases, there was a span of 11 bases. The CDR3 has 14 residues. CDR3 sequence (DNA): TGTGCCAGCAGTTTATTTCAGGGGCCCGATACGCAGTATTTT. Translated, it gives CASSLFQGPDTQYF.

The rearrangement links TRBV6-1 to TRBJ2-2; the match to TRBD1 covers 9 bases. J lost 4 bases, V lost 6 bases, and 6 bases had no gene match. The germline gives CDR1 MNHNS, CDR2 SASEGT. The CDR3 sequence is 15 residues long. The CDR3 DNA sequence: TGTGCCAGCAGAGCGGACAGGGGACGCACCGGGGAGCTGTTTTTT. It codes for CASRADRGRTGELFF.

This clonotype appeared a few times. The rearrangement links TRBV6-1 to TRBJ2-2; either TRBD1 or TRBD2 may fit D (5 bases each). The CDR3 runs to 15 residues. Germline-derived CDR1 and CDR2 are MNHNS and SASEGT. V was clipped by 11 bases and J by 0 bases, with 16 bases between them. The CDR3 sequence: CAHGGIAANTGELFF. The CDR3 nucleotides read TGTGCCCATGGGGGTATAGCTGCGAACACCGGGGAGCTGTTTTTT.

As for this clonotype: Given the absence of the conserved phenylalanine or tryptophan at the CDR3 end, a read error is likely. The chain uses TRBV28 and TRBJ1-1, with a tentative D call TRBD1 (6 bases). The germline V and J ends were trimmed by 3 bases and 5 bases, with 13 bases remaining between them. Germline values: CDR1 MDHEN, CDR2 SYDVKM. This CDR3 contains 14 residues. CDR3 residues: CASSFGGAGTEAFL. The CDR3 region has the DNA TGTGCCAGCAGTTTTGGGGGGGCAGGGACTGAAGCTTTCCTT.

The CDR3 reads CASGLAGGSSYEQYF. CDR3 in DNA: TGTGCCAGCGGACTAGCGGGAGGTTCGAGTTACGAGCAGTACTTC. This chain joins TRBV28 and TRBJ2-7; 14 nucleotides match TRBD2. Germline V gene lookup returns CDR1 MDHEN and CDR2 SYDVKM. The CDR3 consists of 15 residues. With 8 bases clipped from V and 4 bases from J, the junction kept 7 bases outside the gene matches.